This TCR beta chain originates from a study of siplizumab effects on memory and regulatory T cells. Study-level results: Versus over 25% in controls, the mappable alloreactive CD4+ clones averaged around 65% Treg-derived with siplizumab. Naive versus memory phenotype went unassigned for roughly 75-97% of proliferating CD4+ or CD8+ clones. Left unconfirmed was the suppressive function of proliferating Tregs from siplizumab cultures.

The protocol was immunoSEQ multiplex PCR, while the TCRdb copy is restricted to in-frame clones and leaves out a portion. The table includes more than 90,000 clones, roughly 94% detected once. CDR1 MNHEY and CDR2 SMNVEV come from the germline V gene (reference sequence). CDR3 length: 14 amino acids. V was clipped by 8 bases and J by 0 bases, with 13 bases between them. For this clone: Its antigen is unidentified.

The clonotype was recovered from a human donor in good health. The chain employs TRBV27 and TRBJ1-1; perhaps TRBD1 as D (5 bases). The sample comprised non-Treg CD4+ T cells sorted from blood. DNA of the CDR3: TGTGCCAGCCGGTTCGGGACGGTGAACACTGAAGCTTTCTTT. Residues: CASRFGTVNTEAFF.